The 3 T cell receptor beta chains presented below share a single source sample, sequenced in a study of vaccination effects on CD4 cells after COVID-19. No antigen has been assigned to these receptors. Only in-frame clones appear in the TCRdb table, and some are missing; sequencing was by immunoSEQ multiplex PCR. The repertoire holds tens of thousands of clones, with around 81% as singletons. Antigen-specific CD4+ T cells were expanded (with viral peptide pools) by the ViraFEST assay ahead of sequencing. A roughly 10-day culture period preceded the isolation of CD4+ T cells. Nobody among the vaccine recipients had prior SARS-CoV-2 infection (nucleocapsid antibodies were negative). The material was CD4+ T cells from PBMCs cultured with SARS-CoV-2 spike peptides, obtained before COVID-19 vaccination. Receptor source: a human donor who received a COVID-19 vaccine.

This rearrangement joins TRBV11-2 to TRBJ2-3; 8 positions agree with TRBD1. Germline V gene data show CDR1 as SGHAT and CDR2 as FQNNGV. CDR3 length equals 15 residues. V was pared by 4 bases and J by 2 bases, with 5 bases of the junction left unmatched. The CDR3 nucleotides read TGTGCCAGCAGCTCCCCGGGACAGGACACAGATACGCAGTATTTT. Translated: CASSSPGQDTDTQYF.

This clone turned up a few times. V and J are TRBV7-9 and TRBJ1-5; 9 bases fit TRBD1. V lost 5 bases to trimming and J lost 1 base; unmatched junction nucleotides: 3. CDR1 and CDR2 from the germline V gene are SEHNR and FQNEAQ (reference sequence). The CDR3 loop spans 15 amino acids. The chain's CDR3 is CASSTGGGSNQPQHF. Here the CDR3 DNA reads TGTGCCAGCAGCACAGGGGGCGGGAGCAATCAGCCCCAGCATTTT.

V usage is TRBV27 and J usage is TRBJ1-2, with D maybe TRBD1 (5 bases). Germline CDR1 reads MNHEY; CDR2 reads SMNVEV (reference sequence). The V end was cut by 2 bases, the J end by 4 bases, with 17 bases between. The CDR3 loop spans 16 amino acids. The CDR3 here is CASSLNPFGTAYGYTF. Written as DNA, the CDR3 is TGTGCCAGCAGTTTAAACCCGTTCGGGACGGCCTATGGCTACACCTTC.